A selection of T cell receptor beta chains follows, all from one sample in a study of blood T cell repertoires in COVID-19. TCRdb's table, derived via immunoSEQ multiplex PCR, lists solely in-frame clones and lacks some. The data hold about 150,000 clones, with approximately 80% observed a single time. Input material: peripheral blood. The receptors were gathered from a woman between 45 and 60 years old with acute or convalescent COVID-19. Each CDR3 is given with its conserved first and last residue. D genes are given only for firm matches. Where a row states a size, it is once, few, many or the class of an expanded clone; other rows omit it.

-,TRBD2,TRBV18,TRBJ2-5,CASSAPGTSQETQYF,TGTGCCAGCTCAGCCCCCGGGACTAGCCAAGAGACCCAGTACTTC
-,TRBD2,TRBV27,TRBJ2-1,CASSPKGTSAANEQFF,TGTGCCAGCAGTCCCAAGGGGACTAGTGCGGCCAATGAGCAGTTCTTC
-,-,TRBV5-6,TRBJ1-1,CASSLGQGVNTEAFF,TGTGCCAGCAGCTTGGGGCAGGGTGTGAACACTGAAGCTTTCTTT
many,TRBD1,TRBV6-1,TRBJ1-1,CASREGRTGGQKAFF,TGTGCCAGCAGAGAAGGACGGACAGGGGGCCAGAAAGCTTTCTTT
-,-,TRBV11-2,TRBJ2-7,CASSGKGVDEQYF,TGTGCCAGCAGCGGGAAGGGGGTTGACGAGCAGTACTTC
-,-,TRBV5-1,TRBJ2-5,CASSPGRGQETQYF,TGCGCCAGCAGCCCTGGGCGGGGCCAAGAGACCCAGTACTTC
-,-,TRBV7-2,TRBJ2-2,CASRERSNTGELFF,TGTGCCAGCAGAGAAAGGAGTAACACCGGGGAGCTGTTTTTT
-,TRBD1,TRBV4-1,TRBJ1-1,CASSQYHRGNTEAFF,TGCGCCAGCAGCCAGTATCACAGGGGGAACACTGAAGCTTTCTTT
-,TRBD1,TRBV9,TRBJ2-3,CASTRGTGSTDTQYF,TGTGCCAGCACCCGCGGGACAGGGAGCACAGATACGCAGTATTTT
-,-,TRBV19,TRBJ2-7,CASSKDIGEQYF,TGTGCCAGTAGCAAGGACATTGGCGAGCAGTACTTC
-,-,TRBV5-1,TRBJ2-5,CASSPRADEETQYF,TGCGCCAGCAGCCCCAGGGCGGATGAAGAGACCCAGTACTTC
once,TRBD2,TRBV7-8,TRBJ2-1,CASSLGGGNEQFF,TGTGCCAGCAGCTTAGGCGGGGGCAATGAGCAGTTCTTC
-,-,TRBV6-5,TRBJ1-3,CASTGPGNTIYF,TGTGCCAGCACAGGGCCGGGAAACACCATATATTTT
few,-,TRBV2,TRBJ1-1,CASSQGLLAEAFF,TGTGCCAGCAGTCAGGGCTTGCTGGCTGAAGCTTTCTTT
-,-,TRBV2,TRBJ1-4,CASRAEQASGEKLFF,TGTGCCAGCAGGGCCGAACAGGCCTCTGGTGAAAAACTGTTTTTT
-,TRBD2,TRBV7-2,TRBJ2-7,CASNDRGGYEQYF,TGTGCCAGCAACGATCGGGGGGGCTACGAGCAGTACTTC
-,TRBD1,TRBV2,TRBJ2-2,CASSRDSNTGELFF,TGTGCCAGCAGTAGGGACAGTAACACCGGGGAGCTGTTTTTT
-,-,TRBV15,TRBJ1-6,CATSRDLGAGGSPLHF,TGTGCCACCAGCAGAGATTTAGGGGCGGGGGGTTCACCCCTCCACTTT
-,-,TRBV5-6,TRBJ2-5,CASSGRSLGFEETQYF,TGTGCCAGCAGCGGCAGGTCCCTTGGTTTCGAAGAGACCCAGTACTTC
-,-,TRBV7-3,TRBJ2-5,CASSLSFQETQYF,TGTGCCAGCAGCTTGAGCTTCCAAGAGACCCAGTACTTC
once,TRBD1,TRBV10-3,TRBJ2-3,CAIRQGAEDTQYF,TGTGCCATCAGACAGGGGGCGGAAGATACGCAGTATTTT
-,TRBD2,TRBV7-2,TRBJ2-1,CASRIRTSEYNEQFF,TGTGCCAGCAGGATTAGGACTAGCGAGTACAATGAGCAGTTCTTC
-,-,TRBV19,TRBJ1-5,CASSIDGTWAMLTSNQPQHF,TGTGCCAGTAGTATAGATGGCACGTGGGCGATGCTAACCAGCAATCAGCCCCAGCATTTT
-,-,TRBV7-8,TRBJ1-1,CASSLNFMNTEAFF,TGTGCCAGCAGCTTAAATTTCATGAACACTGAAGCTTTCTTT
once,TRBD1,TRBV6-6,TRBJ1-2,CATLGQGANFDYGYTF,TGTGCCACCTTGGGGCAGGGGGCAAATTTTGACTATGGCTACACCTTC
-,-,TRBV5-1,TRBJ2-3,CASSLILVSTDTQYF,TGCGCCAGCAGCTTGATTTTAGTGAGCACAGATACGCAGTATTTT
-,TRBD1,TRBV9,TRBJ1-2,CASSVATGYTGYTF,TGTGCCAGCAGCGTTGCGACAGGGTATACTGGCTACACCTTC
-,-,TRBV19,TRBJ1-2,CASSIDQENYGYTF,TGTGCCAGTAGTATAGATCAGGAAAACTATGGCTACACCTTC
-,TRBD1,TRBV5-6,TRBJ1-1,CASSLGGQGWNTEAFF,TGTGCCAGCAGCTTGGGAGGACAGGGCTGGAACACTGAAGCTTTCTTT
-,TRBD1,TRBV29-1,TRBJ2-2,CSGGQGVDGELFF,TGCAGCGGCGGACAGGGGGTTGACGGGGAGCTGTTTTTT
-,-,TRBV5-4,TRBJ2-1,CATVKYNEQFF,TGTGCCACAGTAAAATACAATGAGCAGTTCTTC
-,TRBD2,TRBV5-1,TRBJ2-7,CASSLALAGRMGLEQYF,TGCGCCAGCAGCTTGGCTCTAGCGGGAAGGATGGGGCTCGAGCAGTACTTC
-,TRBD1,TRBV2,TRBJ1-5,CASRVQGSNQPQHF,TGTGCCAGCAGGGTACAGGGGTCCAATCAGCCCCAGCATTTT
-,TRBD1,TRBV27,TRBJ1-2,CASSRQGEYGYTF,TGTGCCAGCAGTCGACAGGGGGAGTATGGCTACACCTTC
-,-,TRBV27,TRBJ2-3,CASSSHRDTSTDTQYF,TGTGCCAGCAGTTCACACCGGGACACCAGCACAGATACGCAGTATTTT
-,-,TRBV19,TRBJ1-5,CASRVFSNQPQHF,TGTGCCAGCCGTGTGTTCAGCAATCAGCCCCAGCATTTT
-,TRBD1,TRBV5-5,TRBJ1-5,CASSLGQGSQPQHF,TGTGCCAGCAGCTTGGGACAGGGCAGTCAGCCCCAGCATTTT
-,TRBD1,TRBV7-9,TRBJ1-2,CASSSDRGLSGYTF,TGTGCCAGCAGTTCTGACAGGGGATTGAGCGGCTACACCTTC
once,-,TRBV7-2,TRBJ1-5,CASSLTGQSSNQPQHF,TGTGCCAGCAGCTTGACCGGACAGTCTAGCAATCAGCCCCAGCATTTT
once,TRBD1,TRBV5-1,TRBJ2-5,CASSFKGAQETQYF,TGCGCCAGCAGCTTTAAGGGGGCCCAAGAGACCCAGTACTTC